The T cell receptor beta chain under discussion was sequenced for a study of regulatory T cells in long-lasting Graves disease. Study conclusions and caveats: Persistent Graves' patients showed reduced TCR diversity versus newly diagnosed patients. Favored gene segments in persistent disease were TRBV28, TRBJ1-2 and TRBJ2-5.

Time point meaning: newly diagnosed GD, antithyroid drugs for less than 3 months. The TCR library was made from RNA that had been extracted from PBMCs in TRIzol. This clonotype was seen a few times. Its matching antigen is unknown. There are 14 residues in the CDR3. Trimming cost V 6 bases and J 1 base; bases outside gene matches: 2. Researchers made TCR beta libraries by using iRepertoire HTBI primers and running Arm-PCR on CDR3 regions. TCRdb independently ran MiXCR on the multiplex PCR reads; one entry per CDR3 protein. The sample lists around 400,000 distinct CDR3 sequences; roughly 16% were seen once.

The V gene is TRBV12-3 or TRBV12-4, the J gene TRBJ1-3; 8 bases line up with TRBD1. Sample: peripheral blood mononuclear cells (PBMCs), taken at new diagnosis, from a patient treated with antithyroid drugs. The source of this sequence is a female donor with Graves disease. The CDR3: CASSWTGSGNTIYF. The CDR3 DNA sequence: TGTGCCAGCAGCTGGACAGGGTCTGGAAACACCATATATTTT.